The 17 T cell receptor beta chains listed next were all sequenced from one sample in a study of blood T cell repertoires in COVID-19. Assay: immunoSEQ multiplex PCR; the TCRdb copy retains only in-frame clones and omits some. The data show around 100,000 clones, about 84% seen once. Sequencing was carried out using peripheral blood. These receptors all come from a human donor in a cohort sampled during active COVID-19.

The chain couples TRBV3-1 (or the pseudogene TRBV3-2) to TRBJ1-1, with D uncertain. The CDR3 runs to 14 residues. Germline CDR1 and CDR2: LGHDT and YNNKEL (reference sequence). V gave up 3 bases and J gave up 1 base, with 9 bases separating them. The DNA for the CDR3 is TGTGCCAGCAGCCAGCTAAGAGGGAACACTGAAGCTTTCTTT. Its protein is CASSQLRGNTEAFF.

The chain employs TRBV5-4 and TRBJ2-5; 10 bases map to TRBD2. Unmatched junction bases numbered 7, after V lost 4 bases and J lost 4 bases. The germline V gene has CDR1 SGHNT and CDR2 YYREEE (reference sequence). This CDR3 is built from 15 residues. The CDR3 DNA sequence: TGTGCCAGCAGCCCGCCGGGACTAGCGACAGAGACCCAGTACTTC. As protein: CASSPPGLATETQYF.

This chain uses TRBV4-1 with TRBJ1-6; 10 bases agree with TRBD1. There are 15 residues in the CDR3. Germline V gene data show CDR1 as MGHRA and CDR2 as YSYEKL. With V trimmed by 5 bases and J by 6 bases, 4 bases remained unmatched. CDR3 coding DNA: TGCGCCAGCAGCAGGGACAGGGGTTTTAATTCACCCCTCCACTTT. It yields the protein CASSRDRGFNSPLHF.

The chain links TRBV6-4 to TRBJ1-4; D unresolved. Germline CDR1 MRHNA, CDR2 SNTAGT. CDR3 length equals 15 residues. Trimming pared 2 bases from V and 7 bases from J, leaving 14 bases between. CDR3 region: CASSDAGMKPEKLFF. The DNA for the CDR3 is TGTGCCAGCAGTGACGCAGGAATGAAGCCTGAAAAACTGTTTTTT.

Regarding this clone: The junction departs from the called germline gene at one end, perhaps through a read error. The genes are TRBV19 and TRBJ1-5; D possibly corresponds to TRBD1 (6 bases). Germline CDR1 is LNHDA and CDR2 is SQIVND (reference sequence). The CDR3 length is 14 residues. CDR3 protein: CASTGTFSHQPQHF. As DNA, the CDR3 is TGTGCCAGTACCGGGACATTTAGCCATCAGCCCCAGCATTTT.

The chain couples TRBV3-1 (or the pseudogene TRBV3-2) to TRBJ2-2, with D perhaps TRBD2 (5 bases). This CDR3 spans 15 amino acids. Per the germline V gene, CDR1 is LGHDT and CDR2 is YNNKEL (reference sequence). Trimming cost V 1 base and J 1 base, with 7 bases left between them. CDR3: CASSQGGGNTGELFF. In nucleotides, the CDR3 is TGTGCCAGCAGCCAAGGAGGAGGGAACACCGGGGAGCTGTTTTTT.

This clone was seen ten or more times. The V gene is TRBV25-1, the J gene TRBJ1-4; 8 positions match TRBD1. Germline V gene sequence: CDR1 MGHDK, CDR2 SYGVNS. The CDR3 has 14 amino acids. The J segment lost 8 bases and the V segment lost 6 bases, leaving 8 bases of the junction unmatched. The DNA of the CDR3 is TGTGCCAGCAGGGATACAGGGGGGGGAGAAAAACTGTTTTTT. This gives the protein CASRDTGGGEKLFF. The variable domain in full, with the rest retrieved from reference TRBV25-1 and TRBJ1-4, is EADIYQTPRYLVIGTGKKITLECSQTMGHDKMYWYQQDPGMELHLIHYSYGVNSTEKGDLSSESTVSRIRTEHFPLTLESARPSHTSQYLCASRDTGGGEKLFFGSGTQLSVL.

The gene calls are TRBV9 and TRBJ2-5; 14 nucleotides match TRBD2. The CDR3 is made up of 20 amino acids. With 0 bases clipped from V and 2 bases from J, the junction kept 12 bases outside the gene matches. In germline, CDR1 is SGDLS, CDR2 YYNGEE. The CDR3 sequence: CASSVGGLAGGRSIQETQYF. For the CDR3, the DNA is TGTGCCAGCAGCGTAGGAGGACTAGCGGGGGGCCGAAGTATACAAGAGACCCAGTACTTC.

This chain connects TRBV4-3 to TRBJ1-1; 9 nucleotides match TRBD1. The CDR3 has 16 amino acids. The trim removed 5 bases at V and 0 bases at J, leaving 7 bases unmatched. Germline V lookup: CDR1 LGHNA, CDR2 YSLEER. The CDR3 loop reads CASSNGTGFMNTEAFF. The CDR3 nucleotides read TGCGCCAGCAGCAACGGGACAGGGTTTATGAACACTGAAGCTTTCTTT.

V usage is TRBV18 and J usage is TRBJ1-1; D perhaps matches TRBD1 (5 bases). Trimming took 3 bases from V and 2 from J, leaving 10 bases between them. This CDR3 region has 14 residues. The germline V gene encodes CDR1 KGHSH and CDR2 LQKENI. CDR3 loop: CASSPGRANTEAFF. The CDR3 coding sequence is TGTGCCAGCTCACCTGGCAGGGCAAACACTGAAGCTTTCTTT.

V is TRBV7-2 and J is TRBJ1-1; TRBD1 matches 10 bases. The CDR3 loop spans 15 amino acids. Germline V gene data show CDR1 as SGHTA and CDR2 as FQGNSA. V gave up 5 bases and J gave up 5 bases; unmatched junction bases: 8. The DNA of the CDR3 is TGTGCCAGCAGCCCCTCGGGACAGGGGATAACTGAAGCTTTCTTT. This gives the protein CASSPSGQGITEAFF. Drawing the rest from reference TRBV7-2 and TRBJ1-1, the complete variable domain is GAGVSQSPSNKVTEKGKDVELRCDPISGHTALYWYRQSLGQGLEFLIYFQGNSAPDKSGLPSDRFSAERTGGSVSTLTIQRTQQEDSAVYLCASSPSGQGITEAFFGQGTRLTVV.

This clone came up a few times. This chain connects TRBV10-3 to TRBJ1-2, with D uncertain. V gave up 3 bases and J gave up 4 bases, with 12 bases separating them. The CDR3 contains 14 residues. Per the germline V gene, CDR1 is ENHRY and CDR2 is SYGVKD. As DNA, the CDR3 is TGTGCCATCAGTGACGGTCTTTTCCCCTATGGCTACACCTTC. It encodes CAISDGLFPYGYTF.

The chain combines TRBV6-4 with TRBJ1-6, with D unresolved. V was cut by 2 bases and J by 6 bases, with 8 bases left in between. The germline gives CDR1 MRHNA, CDR2 SNTAGT. This CDR3 has 14 residues. DNA for the CDR3: TGTGCCAGCAGTGACCGGGGAGGTAATTCACCCCTCCACTTT. It is translated as CASSDRGGNSPLHF.

The rearrangement uses TRBV9 and TRBJ2-2; D is unclear. The V end lost 0 bases, the J end lost 7 bases, and 10 bases lay between the germline ends. Germline assignment: CDR1 SGDLS and CDR2 YYNGEE. CDR3 length: 14 residues. As DNA, the CDR3 is TGTGCCAGCAGCGTAGTCGGGTCGGGCGGGGAGCTGTTTTTT. Translating gives CASSVVGSGGELFF.

The chain has TRBV6-2 or TRBV6-3 and TRBJ1-5; 7 bases match TRBD1. Germline values: CDR1 MNHEY, CDR2 SVGEGT. This CDR3 contains 15 residues. The junction had 3 bases not matched to a gene; V was cut back by 2 bases and J by 2 bases. CDR3 amino acids: CASSYPGTGNQPQHF. CDR3 DNA: TGTGCCAGCAGTTACCCGGGGACAGGCAATCAGCCCCAGCATTTT.

The rearrangement joins TRBV6-5 to TRBJ1-2; 9 positions match TRBD1. J lost 8 bases, V lost 7 bases, and 14 bases had no gene match. This CDR3 has 15 residues. The germline V gene encodes CDR1 MNHEY and CDR2 SVGAGI. The CDR3, as DNA: TGTGCCAGCAAACAAAGTTCCGGGACAGGGCCCGGCTACACCTTC. This codes for CASKQSSGTGPGYTF.

The chain is built from TRBV27 and TRBJ1-2, with 7 bases matching TRBD1. Germline V gene lookup returns CDR1 MNHEY and CDR2 SMNVEV (reference sequence). The CDR3 runs 15 residues. J was trimmed by 5 bases and V by 5 bases; bases with no gene match: 11. The CDR3 sequence: CASSRHGTEIYGYTF. The DNA of the CDR3 is TGTGCCAGCAGTCGTCACGGGACAGAGATATATGGCTACACCTTC.